This entry features one TCR beta chain sequence. Antigen unknown. This CDR3 spans 16 amino acids. The V gene's germline CDR1 is MNHEY and CDR2 SMNVEV (reference sequence). With V trimmed by 3 bases and J by 2 bases, 7 bases remained unmatched. The authors produced TCR alpha and TCR beta cDNA libraries with sample barcodes and UMIs by 5'RACE using constant-segment primers. MiXCR, applied by TCRdb to the 5' RACE reads, yields one record per CDR3 protein. In the table there are around 200,000 distinct CDR3 sequences, about a fifth of which are singletons. This entry belongs to a study of T-cell memory formation after mild COVID-19. Study overall: For the most part, TCR clusters were specific to one donor. Study outcomes and limitations: Day 15 to 85 contracting clones showed balanced CD4/CD8; day 15 to 37 expanders favored CD4+. Contracting CD4+ clones sat mainly in CM and EM; CD8+ in EMRA.

The sequence came from an adult woman who had mild COVID-19 (a few samples of this study predate the infection). Cell type and time point are not known. Sequencing was carried out using PBMCs or a T cell subset sorted from them (not recorded which). The chain links TRBV27 to TRBJ2-7; 10 positions match TRBD2. The DNA for the CDR3 is TGTGCCAGCAGTTTCAGATCGCTAGCGGGAGCCTACGAGCAGTACTTC. Residues: CASSFRSLAGAYEQYF.